The entry that follows covers one TCR beta chain sequence. What it binds is unknown. With baseline, cycle 4 day 1, and cycle 7 day 1 as timepoints, blood was sampled. CDR1 and CDR2 from the germline V gene are SGDLS and YYNGEE. This CDR3 comprises 13 residues. J was trimmed by 5 bases and V by 7 bases; bases with no gene match: 8. This entry is derived from a study of OX40 agonist ivuxolimab in advanced cancers. Study results and caveats: At 0.1 to 3.0 mg/kg, clonal expansion of CD4+ and CD8+ blood T cells had occurred by week 6. The authors did not determine the antigen specificity of the expanded peripheral T cells.

Produced via immunoSEQ multiplex PCR; TCRdb's table is partial and in-frame only. In the table there are fewer than 45,000 clones, 80% to 90% of which are singletons. Specimen: CD4+ or CD8+ T cells sorted from blood, collected in a trial of the OX40 agonist ivuxolimab. The rearrangement joins TRBV9 to TRBJ2-5; 7 nucleotides line up with TRBD1. This receptor was identified in an adult with an advanced solid tumor such as melanoma, head and neck, liver or kidney cancer. The CDR3 loop is CASARGQTETQYF. The CDR3 coding sequence is TGTGCCAGCGCGAGGGGACAGACGGAGACCCAGTACTTC.